Reported below is one TCR beta chain. These data belong to a study of blood T cell repertoires in COVID-19. The repertoire was sequenced with immunoSEQ multiplex PCR; TCRdb's copy has only in-frame clones and lacks some. Of roughly 90,000 clones in the sample, approximately 88% were seen once. CDR3 length: 11 amino acids. V was cut by 6 bases and J by 7 bases, with 9 bases left in between. Germline V lookup: CDR1 DFQATT, CDR2 SNEGSKA (reference sequence). The sequence was collected from a woman over 75 with active or convalescent COVID-19. Sequenced input: peripheral blood. This chain uses TRBV20-1 with TRBJ2-2; no definite D call. The chain's CDR3 is CSARLLGELFF. For the CDR3, the DNA is TGCAGTGCCCGACTGCTCGGGGAGCTGTTTTTT.